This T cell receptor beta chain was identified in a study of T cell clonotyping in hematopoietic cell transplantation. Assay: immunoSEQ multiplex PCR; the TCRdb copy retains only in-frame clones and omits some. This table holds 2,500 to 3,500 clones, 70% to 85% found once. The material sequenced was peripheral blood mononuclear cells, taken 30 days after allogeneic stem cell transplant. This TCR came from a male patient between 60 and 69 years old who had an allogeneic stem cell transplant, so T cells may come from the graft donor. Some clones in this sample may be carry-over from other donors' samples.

The CDR3 region is CSVELAGKFF. The CDR3 nucleotides read TGCAGCGTTGAACTAGCGGGAAAGTTCTTC. V gene TRBV29-1 combines with J gene TRBJ2-1; 9 nucleotides align to TRBD2. There are 10 residues in the CDR3. Germline V gene sequence: CDR1 SQVTM, CDR2 ANQGSEA. V lost 2 bases, J lost 14 bases, and 1 base stayed unmatched.